This T cell receptor (beta chain) was observed in a study of beta chain features in type 1 diabetes. The CDR3 loop spans 12 amino acids. From germline, CDR1 is LNHNV and CDR2 YYDKDF (reference sequence). Trimming took 8 bases from V and 14 from J; bases not matched to a gene: 11. Overall study findings and caveats: Compared with healthy donors, patients appeared to share more similar naive, central memory and regulatory TCRB repertoires. Cells with high TCR expression could be over-represented by cDNA sequencing.

Since all of the isolated RNA was reverse transcribed, expressed TCRB transcripts were what got sequenced. Sequencing used immunoSEQ multiplex PCR; TCRdb keeps in-frame clones, though not all of them. The table lists around 150,000 clones, about 8.5% of them singletons. Via the markers CD45RO/CCR7/CD25/CD127/CD95/CD27, stem cell-like memory, regulatory, central memory and naive CD4+ cells were sorted. As for this clone: Its antigen is not known.

This receptor was identified in a man aged 18 to 29 in good health. The sequenced sample was central memory CD4+ T cells from blood. This sequence joins TRBV15 and TRBJ1-4, with 7 bases that match TRBD1. The CDR3 spells CATEQVRGSLFF. As DNA, the CDR3 is TGTGCCACCGAGCAAGTCAGGGGGTCTCTGTTTTTT.